One sample yielded the 27 T cell receptor beta chains listed below, sequenced in a study of shared clonotypes between healthy human individuals. Profiled with immunoSEQ multiplex PCR; TCRdb holds only in-frame clones, not every one. The sample has around 2.1 million clones, around 93% seen once. Naive CD8 isolation took CD45RO-negative cells positively selected for CCR7 and excluded terminally differentiated effector memory CD45RA+ cells. Sequencing was carried out using naive CD8+ T cells from PBMCs. The receptors here all came from a man aged 18 to 29 in good health. Some clones in this sample may be carry-over from other donors' samples.

The chain combines TRBV29-1 with TRBJ2-1; D is uncertain. CDR1 is SQVTM and CDR2 is ANQGSEA in the germline V gene. This CDR3 is 11 amino acids long. Trimming took off 7 bases at V and 5 bases at J, with 9 bases between the two ends. This CDR3 reads CSASQNNEQFF. CDR3 DNA sequence: TGCAGCGCGAGCCAGAACAATGAGCAGTTCTTC.

This clone was seen a single time. The rearrangement joins TRBV27 to TRBJ1-6; D is ambiguous. Germline assignment: CDR1 MNHEY and CDR2 SMNVEV (reference sequence). The CDR3 runs to 16 residues. The V end lost 6 bases, the J end lost 6 bases, and 18 bases lay between the germline ends. CDR3 sequence: CASRDVGSQLNSPLHF. CDR3 sequence (DNA): TGTGCCAGCAGGGACGTCGGCAGCCAGCTTAATTCACCCCTCCACTTT.

Remarks on this clone: Other nucleotide sequences from this sample produce the same CDR3. The V and J genes are TRBV6-6 and TRBJ2-7; D not certain. Trimming removed 3 bases at V and 0 bases at J, with 6 bases between. The CDR3 sequence is 13 residues long. From germline, CDR1 is MNHNY and CDR2 SVGAGI (reference sequence). This chain's CDR3 is CASSYSSSYEQYF. The DNA for the CDR3 is TGTGCCAGCAGTTATAGCTCCTCCTACGAGCAGTACTTC.

V is TRBV9 and J is TRBJ2-5; the D is unclear. CDR1 and CDR2 (germline): SGDLS, YYNGEE. The CDR3 sequence is 14 residues long. Trimming took off 4 bases at V and 2 bases at J, with 12 bases between the two ends. The CDR3 nucleotides read TGTGCCAGCAGCCCCCATCGGCGGCAAGAGACCCAGTACTTC. This gives the protein CASSPHRRQETQYF.

This clone was seen a single time. The rearrangement joins TRBV5-4 to TRBJ2-1, with 9 bases aligning to TRBD2. The germline CDR1 and CDR2 sequences are SGHNT and YYREEE (reference sequence). The CDR3 length is 15 residues. The V gene end was trimmed by 2 bases and the J gene end by 9 bases; junction bases not matched to a gene: 9. The CDR3 loop is CASSFGAGGLLEQFF. CDR3 coding DNA: TGTGCCAGCAGCTTCGGGGCGGGAGGGCTTCTTGAGCAGTTCTTC. Full variable domain (missing parts from reference TRBV5-4 and TRBJ2-1): ETGVTQSPTHLIKTRGQQVTLRCSSQSGHNTVSWYQQALGQGPQFIFQYYREEENGRGNFPPRFSGLQFPNYSSELNVNALELDDSALYLCASSFGAGGLLEQFFGPGTRLTVL.

V is TRBV28 and J is TRBJ2-7; D gene unclear. The V end was cut by 10 bases, the J end by 0 bases, with 16 bases between. Germline assignment: CDR1 MDHEN and CDR2 SYDVKM. The CDR3 has 14 residues. This chain's CDR3 is CATVRTQASYEQYF. The CDR3 nucleotides are TGTGCCACAGTGAGAACTCAAGCCTCCTACGAGCAGTACTTC. The full variable domain, completed using reference TRBV28 and TRBJ2-7, is DVKVTQSSRYLVKRTGEKVFLECVQDMDHENMFWYRQDPGLGLRLIYFSYDVKMKEKGDIPEGYSVSREKKERFSLILESASTNQTSMYLCATVRTQASYEQYFGPGTRLTVT.

The rearrangement uses TRBV10-3 and TRBJ2-6, with D possibly TRBD1 on 6 matching bases. The germline CDR1 and CDR2 sequences are ENHRY and SYGVKD. V was pared by 0 bases and J by 2 bases, with 14 bases between. The CDR3 runs 18 residues. CDR3 protein: CAISESYRALAGANVLTF. The CDR3 nucleotides are TGTGCCATCAGTGAGTCGTACAGGGCTCTGGCTGGGGCCAACGTCCTGACTTTC.

CDR3 sequence reads: CASSSLAGGANEQYF. Written as DNA, the CDR3 is TGTGCCAGCAGCTCGCTAGCGGGAGGGGCGAACGAGCAGTACTTC. The gene calls are TRBV13 and TRBJ2-7; 12 bases agree with TRBD2. In germline, CDR1 is PRHDT, CDR2 FYEKMQ (reference sequence). The V segment lost 4 bases and the J segment 5 bases; nucleotides outside the gene matches: 6. The CDR3 sequence is 15 residues long.

The J gene is TRBJ1-4, the V gene TRBV19, with 9 bases fitting TRBD1. Germline loops: CDR1 LNHDA, CDR2 SQIVND (reference sequence). CDR3 length: 10 residues. Losses at the gene ends were 10 bases for V and 15 bases for J; bases not matched to a gene: 6. CDR3 sequence: CATGRTGVFF. The CDR3, as DNA: TGTGCCACCGGACGGACAGGGGTGTTTTTT.

The V gene is TRBV19, the J gene TRBJ2-6, with a weak D call TRBD1 (6 bases). Per the germline V gene, CDR1 is LNHDA and CDR2 is SQIVND (reference sequence). The CDR3 contains 12 residues. CDR3 sequence: CRRTDGANVLTF. The DNA of the CDR3 is TGTCGCAGGACAGATGGGGCCAACGTCCTGACTTTC. Full variable domain (rest looked up from reference TRBV19 and TRBJ2-6): DGGITQSPKYLFRKEGQNVTLSCEQNLNHDAMYWYRQDPGQGLRLIYYSQIVNDFQKGDIAEGYSVSREKKESFPLTVTSAQKNPTAFYLCRRTDGANVLTFGAGSRLTVL.

The CDR3 is CASSSFFWTEGTGELFF. The CDR3 nucleotides read TGTGCCAGCAGCTCCTTTTTTTGGACAGAGGGCACCGGGGAGCTGTTTTTT. J is TRBJ2-2 and V is TRBV7-9, with D perhaps TRBD1 (6 bases). V gave up 4 bases and J gave up 4 bases, with 19 bases separating them. The germline CDR1 and CDR2 sequences are SEHNR and FQNEAQ (reference sequence). This CDR3 is 17 amino acids long.

In the case of this clone: Other nucleotide sequences from this sample produce the same CDR3. V gene TRBV5-1 combines with J gene TRBJ2-7; D gene unclear. The V end was cut by 4 bases, the J end by 0 bases, with 17 bases between. The germline CDR1 and CDR2 sequences are SGHRS and YFSETQ. This CDR3 is 16 amino acids long. DNA of the CDR3: TGCGCCAGCAGCCTCGCCCCAGGCTTGATCTCCTACGAGCAGTACTTC. Protein: CASSLAPGLISYEQYF.

This clone was found once. The chain links TRBV13 to TRBJ2-1; 7 bases fit TRBD2. This CDR3 has 19 amino acids. The V segment lost 5 bases and the J segment 6 bases; nucleotides outside the gene matches: 22. Germline CDR1 PRHDT, CDR2 FYEKMQ (reference sequence). CDR3 sequence reads: CASSPGWLAATRRGNEQFF. In DNA, the CDR3 is TGTGCCAGCAGCCCCGGGTGGCTAGCGGCCACCCGGAGGGGCAATGAGCAGTTCTTC.

J is TRBJ1-2 and V is TRBV28; D may be TRBD1 (5 bases). V gave up 3 bases and J gave up 8 bases, with 7 bases separating them. Per germline, CDR1 MDHEN and CDR2 SYDVKM. The CDR3 covers 11 residues. CDR3 nucleotides: TGTGCCAGCAGTTTGAGGGGCGGCTACACCTTC. Translated: CASSLRGGYTF.

This clone was picked up one time. The V call is TRBV27, the J call TRBJ2-3, with D unclear. CDR3 length: 15 residues. CDR1 and CDR2 from the germline V gene are MNHEY and SMNVEV (reference sequence). The germline V and J ends were trimmed by 0 bases and 0 bases, with 7 bases remaining between them. The CDR3, as DNA: TGTGCCAGCAGTTTATCGCCTTCTAGCACAGATACGCAGTATTTT. Encoded protein: CASSLSPSSTDTQYF.

The V and J genes are TRBV27 and TRBJ2-7; the match to TRBD2 covers 8 bases. CDR1 and CDR2 from the germline V gene are MNHEY and SMNVEV (reference sequence). The ends lost 5 bases at V and 0 bases at J; junction bases unmatched: 6. This CDR3 spans 15 amino acids. CDR3 protein: CASSPTSAHSYEQYF. CDR3 nucleotides: TGTGCCAGCAGTCCGACTAGCGCTCACTCCTACGAGCAGTACTTC.

This clone was seen more than once but under ten times. The chain employs TRBV4-1 and TRBJ1-1; D unclear. V gave up 4 bases and J gave up 4 bases, with 13 bases separating them. The CDR3 contains 14 residues. CDR1 is MGHRA and CDR2 is YSYEKL in the germline V gene. CDR3 sequence: CASSRITEPTEAFF. The CDR3 nucleotides read TGCGCCAGCAGCCGGATAACGGAGCCCACTGAAGCTTTCTTT.

This chain connects TRBV19 to TRBJ2-7; TRBD1 is a possible D gene (5 bases). Germline V gives CDR1 LNHDA, CDR2 SQIVND (reference sequence). CDR3 length: 14 residues. V lost 5 bases and J lost 0, with 11 bases in between. The DNA for the CDR3 is TGTGCCAGTAGTGTGACAGAGAGCTCCTACGAGCAGTACTTC. Translating it yields CASSVTESSYEQYF.

The V call is TRBV27, the J call TRBJ2-5, with D unresolved. This CDR3 has 15 residues. Trimming removed 5 bases from V and 5 bases from J, with 18 bases in between. Germline CDR1 is MNHEY and CDR2 is SMNVEV (reference sequence). DNA for the CDR3: TGTGCCAGCAGTCAGCCGGGCCCCCGAGGCGAGACCCAGTACTTC. Residues: CASSQPGPRGETQYF.

In this sample, this clone turned up once. V usage is TRBV5-8 and J usage is TRBJ2-7, with 7 bases fitting TRBD1. Germline V lookup: CDR1 SGHTS, CDR2 YDEGEE. V trimming: 0 bases; J trimming: 1 base; junction bases outside the gene matches: 4. This CDR3 has 15 amino acids. The CDR3 DNA sequence: TGTGCCAGCAGCTTGGCCAGGGGGAGATCCTACGAGCAGTACTTC. Protein: CASSLARGRSYEQYF.

This clone appeared once. CDR3 in DNA: TGCGCCAGCAGCTCACTAGCGGGAGTCTACGAGCAGTACTTC. Its protein product is CASSSLAGVYEQYF. The chain combines TRBV5-1 with TRBJ2-7, with 11 positions matching TRBD2. Per the germline V gene, CDR1 is SGHRS and CDR2 is YFSETQ. There are 14 residues in the CDR3. Unmatched junction bases numbered 2, after V lost 3 bases and J lost 3 bases.

The chain couples TRBV19 to TRBJ1-2; D not resolved. Germline V gives CDR1 LNHDA, CDR2 SQIVND (reference sequence). CDR3 length: 15 amino acids. The ends were cut back, 2 bases at V and 0 bases at J, with 10 bases in the middle. CDR3 coding DNA: TGTGCCAGTAGTATATTTGCCAGCGCTAACTATGGCTACACCTTC. It translates to CASSIFASANYGYTF.

CDR3 coding DNA: TGCGCCAGCAGCTGGGCACCGGACGAAAAACTTGAGCAGTTCTTC. This translates into CASSWAPDEKLEQFF. V is TRBV5-1 and J is TRBJ2-1; D uncertain. V gave up 3 bases and J gave up 9 bases, with 19 bases separating them. Germline V gene data show CDR1 as SGHRS and CDR2 as YFSETQ. This CDR3 spans 15 amino acids.

V and J are TRBV7-8 and TRBJ1-5; no clear D. The CDR3 loop spans 15 amino acids. CDR1 SGHVS and CDR2 FQNEAQ come from the germline V gene. The V end lost 5 bases, the J end lost 6 bases, and 17 bases lay between the germline ends. As DNA, the CDR3 is TGTGCCAGCAGCCCATTCCGTGGGTCTGGTCAGCCCCAGCATTTT. This sequence encodes CASSPFRGSGQPQHF.

The genes are TRBV7-8 and TRBJ2-7, with a tentative D call TRBD2 (6 bases). Trimming removed 1 base from V and 2 bases from J, with 12 bases in between. The germline V gene encodes CDR1 SGHVS and CDR2 FQNEAQ. The CDR3 totals 15 residues. The CDR3 loop reads CASSLGGAGPYEQYF. The DNA of the CDR3 is TGTGCCAGCAGCTTAGGCGGGGCAGGGCCCTACGAGCAGTACTTC.

J is TRBJ1-3 and V is TRBV28; the D is unclear. The V end was cut by 6 bases, the J end by 0 bases, with 9 bases between. Looked up from germline, CDR1 is MDHEN and CDR2 is SYDVKM. The CDR3 is 14 amino acids. The CDR3 bases are TGTGCCAGCAGCCCCGCCATCTCTGGAAACACCATATATTTT. Translated, it gives CASSPAISGNTIYF.

On this clone itself: The identical CDR3 is also encoded by other nucleotide sequences in the sample. The chain employs TRBV29-1 and TRBJ2-7, with D possibly TRBD1 on 5 matching bases. CDR1 is SQVTM and CDR2 is ANQGSEA in the germline V gene. CDR3 length: 13 amino acids. Trimming shortened V by 1 base and J by 1 base, and 8 bases separated the two germline ends. The chain's CDR3 is CSVEGGGSYEQYF. CDR3 coding DNA: TGCAGCGTTGAAGGGGGCGGTTCCTACGAGCAGTACTTC.